Below, one T cell receptor (beta chain) is given with its context. The antigen remains unidentified. CDR1 and CDR2 from the germline V gene are MNHEY and SVGAGI. The V end lost 5 bases, the J end lost 5 bases, and 15 bases lay between the germline ends. The CDR3 sequence is 14 residues long. TCRdb fed the 5' RACE reads into MiXCR, producing one record per CDR3 protein. The table has about 560,000 distinct CDR3 sequences, roughly 20% seen once. The data originate from a study of T-cell memory formation after mild COVID-19. Across the whole study: TCR clusters were mostly confined to one donor each.

Overall study results and limits: That cross-reactive memory joined was suggested by some responding clones appearing in pre-infection memory. The study found balanced CD4/CD8 in clones contracting day 15 to 85 and a CD4+ lean in later expanders.

The sequence was collected from an adult woman who had mild COVID-19 (a few samples of this study predate the infection). Cell type and time point are not known. The sample taken for sequencing was PBMCs or a T cell subset sorted from them (not recorded which). The chain carries TRBV6-5 and TRBJ1-1; a weak D match, TRBD1 (5 bases). The CDR3 coding sequence is TGTGCCAGCAGTCAATCAGGGTCCGTGACTGAAGCTTTCTTT. It translates to CASSQSGSVTEAFF.